This T cell receptor (beta chain) originates from a study of blood T cell repertoires in COVID-19 (dated by TCRdb to 2018 to 2021). Broadly, across the study: The collaborator samples originated in the United States, Italy and Spain and spanned the acute and convalescent phases of COVID-19. The prospective study material was composed of cDNA or gDNA derived from T cells, B-cell-depleted T cells, or PBMCs. Subjects who had been exposed to COVID-19, were actively infected with it, or had recovered from it provided the deeply sampled blood TCRbeta repertoires that made up the dataset. The repertoires were released in a freely available public database intended as a resource for research on the immune response to SARS-CoV-2. The samples were drawn from two sources: the first 160 participants of the ongoing ImmuneRACE study, and fewer than 1,500 subjects contributed by 6 global collaborators. Nearly every sample came with metadata listing a de-identified subject ID, COVID-19 status, age in years and sex. Where HLA class I and class II types were available, the types were taken from metadata supplied by the sample provider, not from assay-based typing. Points the paper makes about the study in general: How much clinical and demographic metadata was included differed by source and by participant, and the metadata was provided uncurated.

Samples from volunteer blood donors who had recovered from COVID-19 were contributed by a second Seattle source. Each collaborating institution followed its own protocols to collect whole blood in K2EDTA tubes. For TCRbeta analysis, collaborator samples were shipped as frozen whole blood, as isolated PBMCs, or as DNA extracted from either sample type. TCRbeta CDR3 regions were amplified from genomic DNA using the immunoSEQ Assay, a bias-controlled multiplex PCR. As for the authors' bioinformatics: Nucleated cell counts per sample were estimated from amplification of reference gene primers within the assay. Sequence reads were collapsed and filtered to measure the absolute abundance of every unique TCRbeta CDR3 rearrangement. For each sample, productive Simpson clonality was calculated as the square root of Simpson's diversity index across productive rearrangements. TCRdb retrieved this table from immuneACCESS and kept in-frame rearrangements only. Not all clones are present; in checked studies, unresolved V genes account for under half, and no reason is known for the remainder. That table is the source of V, J and clone size, and D and trimming were worked out from the DNA. The sample table contains 250,000 to 350,000 clones; only one count was recorded for around nine tenths of them. The ten largest clones represent 0.94% of the sample.

The CDR3 has 14 amino acids, counting the end cysteine and phenylalanine. This entry keeps only the CDR3 DNA: 42 bases, framed from base 1. Taken from the germline V gene (reference sequence), the CDR1 and CDR2 loops are GTSNPN and SVGIG. Unmatched junction bases come to 3, with V trimmed by 3 bases and J by 2 bases. As regards this clone: Its antigen is unknown. Base qualities were left out, and no much larger clone turns up one base away.

This receptor was taken from a woman aged 40 to 49 who had recovered from COVID-19. The sequencing sample was made of peripheral blood. Rearrangement joined TRBV30 to TRBJ2-3; 9 of the junction bases match TRBD2. The nucleotide sequence is given as TGTGCCTGGAGGTCTAGCGGGGACACAGATACGCAGTATTTT. It codes for CAWRSSGDTDTQYF.